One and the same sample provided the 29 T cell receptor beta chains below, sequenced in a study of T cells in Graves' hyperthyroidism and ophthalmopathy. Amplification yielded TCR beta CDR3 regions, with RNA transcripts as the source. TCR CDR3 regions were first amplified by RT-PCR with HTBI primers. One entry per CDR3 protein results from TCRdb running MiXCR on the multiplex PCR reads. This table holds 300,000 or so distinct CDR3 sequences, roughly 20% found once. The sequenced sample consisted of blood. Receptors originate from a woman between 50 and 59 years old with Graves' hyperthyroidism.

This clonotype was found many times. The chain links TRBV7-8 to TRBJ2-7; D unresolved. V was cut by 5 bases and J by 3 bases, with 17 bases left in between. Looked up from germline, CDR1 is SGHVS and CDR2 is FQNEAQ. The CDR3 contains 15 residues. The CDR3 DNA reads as TGTGCCAGCAGCGAAGGTTATGAATTTTTCTACGAGCAGTACGTC. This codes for CASSEGYEFFYEQYV.

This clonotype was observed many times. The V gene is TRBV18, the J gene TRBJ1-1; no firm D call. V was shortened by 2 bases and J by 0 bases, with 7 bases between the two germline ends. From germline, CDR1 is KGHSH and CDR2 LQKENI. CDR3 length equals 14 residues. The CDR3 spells CASSPSDLNTEAFF. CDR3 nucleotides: TGTGCCAGCTCACCATCAGACTTGAACACTGAAGCTTTCTTT.

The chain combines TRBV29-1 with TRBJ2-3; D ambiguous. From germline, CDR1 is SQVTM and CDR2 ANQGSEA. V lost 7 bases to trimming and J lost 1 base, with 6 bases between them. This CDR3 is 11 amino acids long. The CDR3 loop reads CSAAGTDTQYF. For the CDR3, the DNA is TGCAGCGCCGCGGGCACAGATACGCAGTATTTT.

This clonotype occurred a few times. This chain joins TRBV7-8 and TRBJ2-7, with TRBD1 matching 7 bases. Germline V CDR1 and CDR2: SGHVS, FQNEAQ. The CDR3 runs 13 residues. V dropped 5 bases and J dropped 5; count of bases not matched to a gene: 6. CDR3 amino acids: CASSTGQVHEQYF. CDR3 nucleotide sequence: TGTGCCAGCAGCACCGGACAGGTCCACGAGCAGTACTTC.

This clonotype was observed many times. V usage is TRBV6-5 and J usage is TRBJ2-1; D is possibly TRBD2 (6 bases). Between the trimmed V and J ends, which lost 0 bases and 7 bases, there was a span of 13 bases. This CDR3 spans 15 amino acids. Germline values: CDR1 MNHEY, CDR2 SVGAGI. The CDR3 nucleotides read TGTGCCAGCAGTTACTCCTCCCGGGAGACGAATGAGCAGTTCTTC. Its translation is CASSYSSRETNEQFF.

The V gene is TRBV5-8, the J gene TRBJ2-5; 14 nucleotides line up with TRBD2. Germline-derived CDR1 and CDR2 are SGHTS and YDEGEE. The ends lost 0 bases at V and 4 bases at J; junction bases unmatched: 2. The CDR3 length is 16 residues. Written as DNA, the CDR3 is TGTGCCAGCAGCTTGGGTGGACTAGCGGGGGGAGAGACCCAGTACTTC. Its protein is CASSLGGLAGGETQYF.

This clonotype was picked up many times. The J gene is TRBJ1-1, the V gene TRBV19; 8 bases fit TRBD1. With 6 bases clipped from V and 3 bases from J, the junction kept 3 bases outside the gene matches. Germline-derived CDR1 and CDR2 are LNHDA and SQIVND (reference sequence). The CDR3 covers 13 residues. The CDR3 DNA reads TGTGCCAGTAGCGAACAGGGGGACACTGAAGCTTTCTTT. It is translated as CASSEQGDTEAFF.

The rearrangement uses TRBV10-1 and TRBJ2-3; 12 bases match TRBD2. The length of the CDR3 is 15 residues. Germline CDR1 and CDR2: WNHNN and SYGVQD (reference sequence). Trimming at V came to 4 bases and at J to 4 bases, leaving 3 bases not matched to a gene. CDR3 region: CASSGGTSGPDTQYF. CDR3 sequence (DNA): TGCGCCAGCAGTGGGGGGACTAGCGGGCCAGATACGCAGTATTTT.

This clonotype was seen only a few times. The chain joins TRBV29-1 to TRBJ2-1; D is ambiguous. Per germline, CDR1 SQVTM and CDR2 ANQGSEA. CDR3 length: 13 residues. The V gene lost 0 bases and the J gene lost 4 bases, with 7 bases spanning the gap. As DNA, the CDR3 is TGCAGCGTTGAAGACCCAAGGTACAATGAGCAGTTCTTC. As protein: CSVEDPRYNEQFF.

CDR3 in amino acids: CATSDSTSGTYEQYF. The CDR3 nucleotides read TGTGCCACCAGTGACTCGACTAGCGGTACCTACGAGCAGTACTTC. The chain joins TRBV24-1 to TRBJ2-7; TRBD2 aligns across 9 bases. The germline gives CDR1 KGHDR, CDR2 SFDVKD. Trimming removed 4 bases from V and 2 bases from J; junction bases left unmatched: 5. This CDR3 comprises 15 residues.

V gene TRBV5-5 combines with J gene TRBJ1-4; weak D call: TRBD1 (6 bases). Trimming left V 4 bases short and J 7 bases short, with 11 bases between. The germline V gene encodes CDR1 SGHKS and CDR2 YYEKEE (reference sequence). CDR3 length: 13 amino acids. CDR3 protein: CASSAGHTEKLFF. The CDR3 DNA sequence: TGTGCCAGCAGCGCGGGACATACTGAAAAACTGTTTTTT.

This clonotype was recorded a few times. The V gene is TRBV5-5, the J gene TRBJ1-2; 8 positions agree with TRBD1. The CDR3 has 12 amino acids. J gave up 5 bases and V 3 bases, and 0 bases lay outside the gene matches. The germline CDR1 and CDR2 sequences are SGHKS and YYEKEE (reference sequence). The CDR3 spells CASSWTGYGYTF. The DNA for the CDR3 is TGTGCCAGCAGCTGGACAGGGTATGGCTACACCTTC.

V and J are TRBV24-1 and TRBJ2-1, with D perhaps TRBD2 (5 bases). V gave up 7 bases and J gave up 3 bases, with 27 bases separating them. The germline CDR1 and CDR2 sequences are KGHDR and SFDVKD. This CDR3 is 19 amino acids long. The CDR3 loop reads CATSPRAGTRARDYNEQFF. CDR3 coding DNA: TGTGCCACCAGCCCAAGGGCGGGCACCCGGGCCCGGGACTACAATGAGCAGTTCTTC.

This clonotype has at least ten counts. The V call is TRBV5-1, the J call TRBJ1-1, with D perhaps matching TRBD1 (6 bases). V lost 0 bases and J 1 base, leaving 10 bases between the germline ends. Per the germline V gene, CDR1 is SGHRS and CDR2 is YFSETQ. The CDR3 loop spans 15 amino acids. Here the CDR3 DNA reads TGCGCCAGCAGCTTGGTCGGGACACCGAACACTGAAGCTTTCTTT. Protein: CASSLVGTPNTEAFF.

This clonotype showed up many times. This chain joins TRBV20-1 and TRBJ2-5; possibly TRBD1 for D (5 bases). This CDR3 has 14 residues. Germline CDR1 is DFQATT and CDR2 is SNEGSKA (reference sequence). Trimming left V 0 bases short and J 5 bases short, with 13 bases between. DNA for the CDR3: TGCAGTGCTAGAGATGGGGCAGGACGGGAGACCCAGTACTTC. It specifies CSARDGAGRETQYF.

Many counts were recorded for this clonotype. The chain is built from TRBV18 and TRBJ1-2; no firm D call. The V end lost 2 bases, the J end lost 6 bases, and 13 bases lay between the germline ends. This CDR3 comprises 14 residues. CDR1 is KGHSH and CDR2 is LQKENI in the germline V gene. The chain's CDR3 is CASSPTTDEHGYTF. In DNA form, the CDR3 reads TGTGCCAGCTCACCAACGACCGACGAACATGGCTACACCTTC.

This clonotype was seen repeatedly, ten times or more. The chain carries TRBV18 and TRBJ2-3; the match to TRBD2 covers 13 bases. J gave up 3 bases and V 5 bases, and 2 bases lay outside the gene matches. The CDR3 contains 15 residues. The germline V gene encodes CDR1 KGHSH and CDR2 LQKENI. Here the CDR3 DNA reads TGTGCCAGCTCATCGACTAGCGGGAGGACAGATACGCAGTATTTT. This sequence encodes CASSSTSGRTDTQYF.

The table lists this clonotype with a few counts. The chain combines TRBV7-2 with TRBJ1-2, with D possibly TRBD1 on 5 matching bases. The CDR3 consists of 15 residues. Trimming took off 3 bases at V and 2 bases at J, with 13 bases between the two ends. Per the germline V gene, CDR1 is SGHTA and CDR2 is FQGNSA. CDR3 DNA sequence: TGTGCCAGCAGCTTGGGGCCGATGGTGAACTATGGCTACACCTTC. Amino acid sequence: CASSLGPMVNYGYTF.

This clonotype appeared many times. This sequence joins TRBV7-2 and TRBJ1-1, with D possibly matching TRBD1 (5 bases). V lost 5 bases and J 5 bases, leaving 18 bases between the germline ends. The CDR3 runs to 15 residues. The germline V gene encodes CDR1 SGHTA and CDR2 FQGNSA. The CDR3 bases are TGTGCCAGCAGCGTATTCTGGGGCGCGGAGACTGAAGCTTTCTTT. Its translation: CASSVFWGAETEAFF.

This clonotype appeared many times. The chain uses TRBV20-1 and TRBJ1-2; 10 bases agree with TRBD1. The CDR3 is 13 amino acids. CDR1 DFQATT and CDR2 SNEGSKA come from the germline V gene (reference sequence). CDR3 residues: CRGGTGDFYGYTF. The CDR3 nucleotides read TGCAGGGGGGGGACAGGGGACTTCTATGGCTACACCTTC.

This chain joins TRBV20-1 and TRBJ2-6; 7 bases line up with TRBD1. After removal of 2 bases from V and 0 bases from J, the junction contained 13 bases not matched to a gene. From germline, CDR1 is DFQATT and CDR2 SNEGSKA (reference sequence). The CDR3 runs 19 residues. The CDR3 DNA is TGCAGTGCTAGATTCCCCCTTATGAGGGACAGCTCTGGGGCCAACGTCCTGACTTTC. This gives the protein CSARFPLMRDSSGANVLTF.

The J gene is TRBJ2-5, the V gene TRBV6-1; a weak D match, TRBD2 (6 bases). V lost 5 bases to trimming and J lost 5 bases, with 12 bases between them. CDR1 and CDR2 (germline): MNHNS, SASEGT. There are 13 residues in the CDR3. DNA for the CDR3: TGTGCCAGCAGTTTTGGGAGGCGGGAGACCCAGTACTTC. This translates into CASSFGRRETQYF.

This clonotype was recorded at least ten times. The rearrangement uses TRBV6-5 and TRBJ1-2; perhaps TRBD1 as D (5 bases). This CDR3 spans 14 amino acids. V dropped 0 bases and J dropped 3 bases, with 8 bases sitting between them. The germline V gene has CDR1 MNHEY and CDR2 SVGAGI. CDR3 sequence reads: CASSYSFRDYGYTF. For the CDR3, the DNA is TGTGCCAGCAGTTACTCCTTCAGGGACTATGGCTACACCTTC.

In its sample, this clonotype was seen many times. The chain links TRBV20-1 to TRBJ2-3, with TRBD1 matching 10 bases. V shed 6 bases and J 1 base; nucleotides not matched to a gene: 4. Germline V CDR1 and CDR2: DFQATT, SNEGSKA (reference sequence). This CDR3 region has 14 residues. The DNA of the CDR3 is TGCAGTGCCCGGGACAGGGGTCGCACAGATACGCAGTATTTT. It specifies CSARDRGRTDTQYF.

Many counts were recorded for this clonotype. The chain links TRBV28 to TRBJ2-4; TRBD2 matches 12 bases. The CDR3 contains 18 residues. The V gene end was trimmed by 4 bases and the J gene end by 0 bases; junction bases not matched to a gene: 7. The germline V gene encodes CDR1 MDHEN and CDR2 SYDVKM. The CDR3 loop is CASSSHKGLAGAKNIQYF. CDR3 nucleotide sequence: TGTGCCAGCAGTTCCCACAAGGGACTAGCGGGAGCCAAAAACATTCAGTACTTC.

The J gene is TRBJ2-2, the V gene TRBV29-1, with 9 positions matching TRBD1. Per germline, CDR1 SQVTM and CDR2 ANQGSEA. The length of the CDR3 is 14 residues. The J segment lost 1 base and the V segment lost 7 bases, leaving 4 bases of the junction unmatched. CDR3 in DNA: TGCAGCGCCGAGGGACAGGGGAACACCGGGGAGCTGTTTTTT. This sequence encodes CSAEGQGNTGELFF.

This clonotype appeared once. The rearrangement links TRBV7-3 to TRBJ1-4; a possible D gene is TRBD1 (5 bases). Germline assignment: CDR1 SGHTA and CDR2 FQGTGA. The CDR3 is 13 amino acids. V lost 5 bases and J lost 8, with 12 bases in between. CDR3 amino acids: CASSPTPGEKLFF. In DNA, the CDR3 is TGTGCCAGCAGCCCCACCCCAGGGGAAAAACTGTTTTTT. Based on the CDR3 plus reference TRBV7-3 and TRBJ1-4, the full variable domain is GAGVSQTPSNKVTEKGKYVELRCDPISGHTALYWYRQSLGQGPEFLIYFQGTGAADDSGLPNDRFFAVRPEGSVSTLKIQRTERGDSAVYLCASSPTPGEKLFFGSGTQLSVL.

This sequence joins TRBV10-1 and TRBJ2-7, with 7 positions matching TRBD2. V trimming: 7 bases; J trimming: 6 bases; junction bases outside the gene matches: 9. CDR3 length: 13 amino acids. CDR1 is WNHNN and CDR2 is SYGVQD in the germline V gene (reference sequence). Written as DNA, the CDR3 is TGCGCCAGCAAGCAAGGCGGGAGCGGCGAGCAGTACTTC. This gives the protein CASKQGGSGEQYF.

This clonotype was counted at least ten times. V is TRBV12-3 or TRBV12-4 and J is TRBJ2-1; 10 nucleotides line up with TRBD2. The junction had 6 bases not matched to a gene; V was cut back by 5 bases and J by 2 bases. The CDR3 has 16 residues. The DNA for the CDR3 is TGTGCCAGCAGTCCTCGGACTAGCGGAACCTACAATGAGCAGTTCTTC. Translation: CASSPRTSGTYNEQFF.